What follows are 8 T cell receptor beta chains derived from one specimen sequenced in a study of blood T cell repertoires in COVID-19. Profiling relied on immunoSEQ multiplex PCR, and the TCRdb table lists in-frame clones only, not all of them. The table lists some 270,000 clones, roughly 86% of them singletons, with approximately 8.2% in the top ten. Sequencing was performed on peripheral blood. The source of these receptors is a man aged 35-49 years with active or convalescent COVID-19.

The chain has TRBV3-1 (or the pseudogene TRBV3-2) and TRBJ1-3; D unresolved. Trimming shortened V by 4 bases and J by 0 bases, and 13 bases separated the two germline ends. Germline V gene lookup returns CDR1 LGHDT and CDR2 YNNKEL (reference sequence). The CDR3 has 16 residues. In DNA form, the CDR3 reads TGTGCCAGCAGCCTAACGGAGGCCGGCTCTGGAAACACCATATATTTT. Protein: CASSLTEAGSGNTIYF.

The chain employs TRBV14 and TRBJ2-3; a weak D match, TRBD2 (5 bases). CDR1 and CDR2 from the germline V gene are SGHDN and FVKESK. There are 15 residues in the CDR3. V shed 0 bases and J shed 7 bases, with 14 bases lying between them. DNA for the CDR3: TGTGCCAGCAGCCAAGATGGGCGGTACGGGAATACGCAGTATTTT. Translated: CASSQDGRYGNTQYF. The whole variable domain, filled in from reference TRBV14 and TRBJ2-3, reads EAGVTQFPSHSVIEKGQTVTLRCDPISGHDNLYWYRRVMGKEIKFLLHFVKESKQDESGMPNNRFLAERTGGTYSTLKVQPAELEDSGVYFCASSQDGRYGNTQYFGPGTRLTVL.

This chain joins TRBV12-3 or TRBV12-4 and TRBJ2-7; maybe TRBD1 (5 bases). Trimming took off 4 bases at V and 2 bases at J, with 9 bases between the two ends. The CDR3 length is 13 residues. CDR3 sequence: CASSSAGTYEQYF. CDR3 DNA sequence: TGTGCCAGCAGTTCGGCAGGGACCTACGAGCAGTACTTC.

This chain links TRBV6-5 with TRBJ2-7; 11 positions match TRBD1. Looked up from germline, CDR1 is MNHEY and CDR2 is SVGAGI. J was trimmed by 6 bases and V by 6 bases; bases with no gene match: 4. The CDR3 is made up of 13 amino acids. CDR3 coding DNA: TGTGCCAGCAGGAGGGACAGGGGGAGCGAGCAGTACTTC. Translating it yields CASRRDRGSEQYF.

As concerns this clone: The junction departs from germline at one end; a sequencing error may be responsible. The chain uses TRBV11-1 and TRBJ2-2; TRBD2 matches 10 bases. The CDR3 is 16 amino acids. Germline loops: CDR1 SGHAT, CDR2 FQDESV (reference sequence). Written as DNA, the CDR3 is TGTGCCAGCAGCATAGCCGGGACTAGCGCCACGGGGGAGCTGTTTTTT. Its translation: CASSIAGTSATGELFF. Complete variable domain (other parts from reference TRBV11-1 and TRBJ2-2): EAEVAQSPRYKITEKSQAVAFWCDPISGHATLYWYRQILGQGPELLVQFQDESVVDDSQLPKDRFSAERLKGVDSTLKIQPAELGDSAMYLCASSIAGTSATGELFFGEGSRLTVL.

This clone occurred once. The chain uses TRBV6-5 and TRBJ2-7, with D unresolved. V lost 0 bases and J 3 bases, leaving 6 bases between the germline ends. The CDR3 consists of 13 residues. The germline gives CDR1 MNHEY, CDR2 SVGAGI. The CDR3 DNA follows: TGTGCCAGCAGTTACTCAGCCCTCTACGAGCAGTACTTC. Protein sequence: CASSYSALYEQYF.

The chain carries TRBV6-5 and TRBJ2-1; D is possibly TRBD2 (6 bases). Trimming left V 4 bases short and J 5 bases short, with 18 bases between. Per the germline V gene, CDR1 is MNHEY and CDR2 is SVGAGI. The CDR3 is made up of 16 amino acids. CDR3 loop: CASSSESLTRHNEQFF. The DNA of the CDR3 is TGTGCCAGCAGTTCCGAATCCCTGACTAGACACAATGAGCAGTTCTTC.

V usage is TRBV29-1 and J usage is TRBJ2-1; no clear D. V gave up 8 bases and J gave up 4 bases, with 9 bases separating them. CDR1 SQVTM and CDR2 ANQGSEA come from the germline V gene. The CDR3 sequence is 11 residues long. As DNA, the CDR3 is TGCAGCAAAACAGAGTACAATGAGCAGTTCTTC. Its translation is CSKTEYNEQFF.